This TCR beta chain was recorded in a study of beta chain features in type 1 diabetes. Points from the study as a whole: Across all four CD4+ subsets, people with type 1 diabetes showed modestly shorter TCRB CDR3s.

Of note for this clone: Its specificity is unknown.

This CDR3 comprises 14 residues. The germline CDR1 and CDR2 sequences are MGHRA and YSYEKL. V lost 2 bases to trimming and J lost 5 bases; unmatched junction nucleotides: 5. Of the isolated RNA, all was reverse transcribed, and so the sequenced material was expressed TCRB transcripts. Profiling relied on immunoSEQ multiplex PCR, and the TCRdb table lists in-frame clones only, not all of them. This sample has over 200,000 clones; about a tenth occur once, and the top ten carry about 0.018%. Source material: naive CD4+ T cells from blood. This TCR derives from a man aged 25-45 years with type 1 diabetes. The chain has TRBV4-1 and TRBJ1-1, with 7 positions matching TRBD1. The chain's CDR3 is CASSQPRDSTEAFF. The DNA for the CDR3 is TGCGCCAGCAGCCAACCCCGGGACAGTACTGAAGCTTTCTTT.